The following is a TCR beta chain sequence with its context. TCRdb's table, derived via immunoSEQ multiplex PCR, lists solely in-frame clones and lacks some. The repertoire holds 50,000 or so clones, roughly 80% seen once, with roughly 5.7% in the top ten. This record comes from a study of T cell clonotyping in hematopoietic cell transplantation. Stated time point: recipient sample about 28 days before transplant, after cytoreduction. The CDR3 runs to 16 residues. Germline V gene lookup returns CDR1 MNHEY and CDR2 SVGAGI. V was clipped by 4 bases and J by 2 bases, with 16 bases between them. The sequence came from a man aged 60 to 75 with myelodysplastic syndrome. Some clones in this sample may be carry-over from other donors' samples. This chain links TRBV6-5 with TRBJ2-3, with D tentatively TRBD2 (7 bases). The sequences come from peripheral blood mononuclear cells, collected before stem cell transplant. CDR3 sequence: CASSSRGALNTDTQYF. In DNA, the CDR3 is TGTGCCAGCAGTTCTCGGGGGGCCCTTAACACAGATACGCAGTATTTT.